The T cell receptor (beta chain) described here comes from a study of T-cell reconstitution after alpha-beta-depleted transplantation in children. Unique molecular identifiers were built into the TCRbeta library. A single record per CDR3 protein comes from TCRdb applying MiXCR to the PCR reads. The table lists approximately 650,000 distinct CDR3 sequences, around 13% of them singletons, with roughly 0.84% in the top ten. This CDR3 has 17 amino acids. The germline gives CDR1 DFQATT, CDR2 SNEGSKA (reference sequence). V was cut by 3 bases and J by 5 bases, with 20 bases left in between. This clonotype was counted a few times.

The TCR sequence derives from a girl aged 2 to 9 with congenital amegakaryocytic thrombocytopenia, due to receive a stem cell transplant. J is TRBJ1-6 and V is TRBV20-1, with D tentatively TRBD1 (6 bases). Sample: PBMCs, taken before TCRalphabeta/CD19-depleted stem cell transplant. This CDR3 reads CSASLRPPGAHNSPLHF. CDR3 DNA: TGCAGTGCTAGTCTTCGGCCGCCAGGGGCCCATAATTCACCCCTCCACTTT.